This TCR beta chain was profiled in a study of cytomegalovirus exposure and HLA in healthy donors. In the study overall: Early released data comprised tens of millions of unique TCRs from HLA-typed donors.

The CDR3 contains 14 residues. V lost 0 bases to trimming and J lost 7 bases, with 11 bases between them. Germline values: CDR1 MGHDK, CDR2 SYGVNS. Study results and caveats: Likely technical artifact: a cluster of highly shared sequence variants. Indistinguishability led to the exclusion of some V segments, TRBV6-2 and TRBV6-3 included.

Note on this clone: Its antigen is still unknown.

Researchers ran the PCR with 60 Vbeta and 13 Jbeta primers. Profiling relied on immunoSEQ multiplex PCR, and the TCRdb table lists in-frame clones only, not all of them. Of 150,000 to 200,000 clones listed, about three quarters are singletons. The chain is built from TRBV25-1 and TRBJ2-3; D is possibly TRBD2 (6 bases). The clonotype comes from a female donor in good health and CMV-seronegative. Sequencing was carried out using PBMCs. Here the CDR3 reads CASSEYSGDYTQYF. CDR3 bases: TGTGCCAGCAGTGAATATAGTGGGGACTATACGCAGTATTTT.